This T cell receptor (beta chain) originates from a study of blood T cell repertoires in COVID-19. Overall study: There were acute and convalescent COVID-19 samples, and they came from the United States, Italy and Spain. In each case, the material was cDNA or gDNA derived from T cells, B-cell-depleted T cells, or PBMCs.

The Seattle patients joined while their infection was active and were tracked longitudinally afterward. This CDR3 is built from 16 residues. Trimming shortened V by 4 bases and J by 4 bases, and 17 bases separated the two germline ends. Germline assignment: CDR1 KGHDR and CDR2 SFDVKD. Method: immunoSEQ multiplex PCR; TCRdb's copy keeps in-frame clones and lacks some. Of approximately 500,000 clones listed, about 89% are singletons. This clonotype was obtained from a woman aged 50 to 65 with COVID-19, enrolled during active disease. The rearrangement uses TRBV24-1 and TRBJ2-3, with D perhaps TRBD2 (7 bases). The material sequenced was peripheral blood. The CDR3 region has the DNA TGTGCCACCAGTGAACCATCCCGGGGGGCCGCAGATACGCAGTATTTT. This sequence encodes CATSEPSRGAADTQYF.